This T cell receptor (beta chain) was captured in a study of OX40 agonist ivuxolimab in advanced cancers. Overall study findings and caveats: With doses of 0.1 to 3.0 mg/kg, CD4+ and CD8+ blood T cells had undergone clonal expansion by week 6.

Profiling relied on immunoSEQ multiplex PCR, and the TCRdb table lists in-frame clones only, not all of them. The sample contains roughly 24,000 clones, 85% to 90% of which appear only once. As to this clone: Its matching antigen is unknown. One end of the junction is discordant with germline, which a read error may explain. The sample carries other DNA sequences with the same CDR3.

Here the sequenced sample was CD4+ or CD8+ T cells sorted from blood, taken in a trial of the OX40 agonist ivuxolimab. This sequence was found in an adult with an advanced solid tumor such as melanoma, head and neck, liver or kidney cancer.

The CDR3 sequence is CASSLESRGWGYTF. The CDR3 nucleotides read TGCGCCAGCAGCTTGGAGTCCCGGGGCTGGGGCTACACCTTC. The chain employs TRBV5-4 and TRBJ1-2, with D possibly being TRBD1 (5 bases). The germline V gene has CDR1 SGHNT and CDR2 YYREEE (reference sequence). This CDR3 comprises 14 residues. The full variable domain, with the rest looked up from reference TRBV5-4 and TRBJ1-2, is ETGVTQSPTHLIKTRGQQVTLRCSSQSGHNTVSWYQQALGQGPQFIFQYYREEENGRGNFPPRFSGLQFPNYSSELNVNALELDDSALYLCASSLESRGWGYTFGSGTRLTVV.